These T cell receptor beta chains were read from a single sample in a study of blood T cell repertoires in COVID-19. TCRdb keeps only in-frame clones here, not all; method: immunoSEQ multiplex PCR. The repertoire holds 110,000 or so clones, with over 75% as singletons. The sample taken for sequencing was peripheral blood. All receptors derive from an older woman who had recovered from COVID-19. Both conserved end residues are part of each CDR3. The D gene is left open where the match is weak. Only part of the rows carry a size: once, few, many, or a class if the clone is expanded.

cdr3_nt	cdr3_aa	clone_size	v_call	j_call	d_call
TGTGCCAGCAGCTTACGGACAGGGAAAGGCGGCTACACCTTC	CASSLRTGKGGYTF	-	TRBV7-9	TRBJ1-2	TRBD1
TGTGCCAGCAGTTGGGGGACAGGGATATTGGGAGAGACCCAGTACTTC	CASSWGTGILGETQYF	few	TRBV6-2/TRBV6-3	TRBJ2-5	TRBD1
TGCGCCAGCAGCCTACTAGCGGGGGACTTCTACGAGCAGTACTTC	CASSLLAGDFYEQYF	-	TRBV5-1	TRBJ2-7	TRBD2
TGTGCCAGCAGCCCGACAAGATTCACTGAAGCTTTCTTT	CASSPTRFTEAFF	-	TRBV7-9	TRBJ1-1	-
TGCGCCAGCAGCACCGGGACAGGTGGCTACGAGCAGTACTTC	CASSTGTGGYEQYF	-	TRBV5-1	TRBJ2-7	TRBD1
TGTGCCAGTTCCCCTCAGGGGGCTGGGACAGATACGCAGTATTTT	CASSPQGAGTDTQYF	-	TRBV11-2	TRBJ2-3	TRBD1
TGTGCCAGCAGCTACGGCGCGGGGCAGCCCCAGCATTTT	CASSYGAGQPQHF	-	TRBV7-9	TRBJ1-5	-
TGCGCCAGCAGTCAATCGCAGGTAACTAGCGGGAGCCCCGGGGAGCTGTTTTTT	CASSQSQVTSGSPGELFF	-	TRBV23-1	TRBJ2-2	TRBD2
TGTGCCAGCAGCAAAGTCCCGGGACAGGGATACTATGGCTACACCTTC	CASSKVPGQGYYGYTF	once	TRBV21-1	TRBJ1-2	-
TGTGCCAGCACCCGGACAGGGCAAGAGACCCAGTACTTC	CASTRTGQETQYF	-	TRBV27	TRBJ2-5	TRBD1
TGTGCCAGCAGTCCCCTCGACAGGAGTTATAGCAATCAGCCCCAGCATTTT	CASSPLDRSYSNQPQHF	-	TRBV27	TRBJ1-5	-
TGCGCCAGCAGCCAAGGGAGACAAGAGACCCAGTACTTC	CASSQGRQETQYF	few	TRBV4-3	TRBJ2-5	-
TGTGCAAGTCGCTTATGTGTTAGCGGCACAGATACGCAGTATTTT	CASRLCVSGTDTQYF	-	TRBV12-2	TRBJ2-3	-
TGTGCCAGCAGCTTGGCCGGGACTAGCTTTACAGATACGCAGTATTTT	CASSLAGTSFTDTQYF	once	TRBV5-4	TRBJ2-3	TRBD2
TGTGCCAGCAACCCCCGACAGGGTCCCAACACCGGGGAGCTGTTTTTT	CASNPRQGPNTGELFF	-	TRBV5-4	TRBJ2-2	TRBD1
TGTGCCAGCAGTTCCATCAGGGGGCGGGGAACCGGGGAGCTGTTTTTT	CASSSIRGRGTGELFF	-	TRBV28	TRBJ2-2	TRBD1